A single sample gave rise to the 22 T cell receptor beta chains below, sequenced in a study of beta chain features in type 1 diabetes. General observations from the study: Type 1 diabetes patients had TCRB CDR3s that were shorter (moderately but significantly so) in all four CD4+ subsets.

Reverse transcription of all isolated RNA meant that expressed TCRB transcripts were sequenced. The table came from immunoSEQ multiplex PCR; TCRdb's copy has only in-frame clones and leaves some out. The sample has 600,000 or so clones, around an eighth seen once. No antigen has been identified for these receptors. Sequenced: naive CD4+ T cells from blood. The receptors were sampled from a man aged 30 to 39 with type 1 diabetes.

The J gene is TRBJ2-3, the V gene TRBV10-3, with D possibly called TRBD1 or TRBD2 (5 bases each). CDR3 length equals 16 residues. CDR1 and CDR2 (germline): ENHRY, SYGVKD. V was pared by 4 bases and J by 2 bases, with 16 bases between. This chain's CDR3 is CAISGYRDLSTDTQYF. The CDR3 nucleotides read TGTGCCATCAGTGGATATCGGGACCTTTCCACAGATACGCAGTATTTT.

The genes are TRBV18 and TRBJ1-1; D remains ambiguous. Germline values: CDR1 KGHSH, CDR2 LQKENI. The CDR3 runs 17 residues. V lost 3 bases and J lost 1, with 18 bases in between. CDR3 DNA sequence: TGTGCCAGCTCACCTCGGCCGACTGCGGGATCGAACACTGAAGCTTTCTTT. Amino acids: CASSPRPTAGSNTEAFF.

This chain connects TRBV10-3 to TRBJ2-1; 13 bases are a match to TRBD2. The CDR3 covers 18 residues. The germline gives CDR1 ENHRY, CDR2 SYGVKD. With V trimmed by 3 bases and J by 5 bases, 10 bases remained unmatched. The CDR3 spells CAISDPLGLAGKNNEQFF. DNA of the CDR3: TGTGCCATCAGTGATCCCCTGGGACTAGCGGGGAAAAACAATGAGCAGTTCTTC.

This chain links TRBV30 with TRBJ2-5; D unresolved. Germline V lookup: CDR1 GTSNPN, CDR2 SVGIG (reference sequence). The V gene lost 0 bases and the J gene lost 1 base, with 3 bases spanning the gap. The CDR3 is 12 amino acids. The CDR3, as DNA: TGTGCCTGGAGTGTGGTCCAAGAGACCCAGTACTTC. Its protein product is CAWSVVQETQYF.

V gene TRBV5-4 combines with J gene TRBJ2-2; D is perhaps TRBD1 (6 bases). The CDR3 has 15 residues. Looked up from germline, CDR1 is SGHNT and CDR2 is YYREEE (reference sequence). The V and J ends lost 2 bases and 5 bases respectively, with 13 bases between them. The CDR3 DNA reads TGTGCCAGCAGCTTCGGATTAGGGGGTACCGGGGAGCTGTTTTTT. Translating it yields CASSFGLGGTGELFF.

V gene TRBV2 combines with J gene TRBJ2-3, with 10 bases aligning to TRBD2. The germline V gene has CDR1 SNHLY and CDR2 FYNNEI. J gave up 4 bases and V 2 bases, and 15 bases lay outside the gene matches. The CDR3 totals 19 residues. Written as DNA, the CDR3 is TGTGCCAGCAGTGAACATCAAGAGCGGGGGGGCCAATTGGCAGATACGCAGTATTTT. Translated, it gives CASSEHQERGGQLADTQYF.

This clone was seen a few times. V gene TRBV4-3 combines with J gene TRBJ1-3, with D unclear. This CDR3 spans 17 amino acids. Trimming removed 0 bases from V and 0 bases from J, with 12 bases in between. Germline-derived CDR1 and CDR2 are LGHNA and YSLEER. CDR3 protein: CASSQEGSLSSGNTIYF. In DNA form, the CDR3 reads TGCGCCAGCAGCCAAGAGGGCAGTCTTAGCTCTGGAAACACCATATATTTT.

This clone was counted only a few times. The chain links TRBV7-9 to TRBJ1-4, with TRBD1 matching over 7 bases. The CDR3 length is 16 residues. Germline assignment: CDR1 SEHNR and CDR2 FQNEAQ (reference sequence). J was trimmed by 4 bases and V by 1 base; bases with no gene match: 6. Here the CDR3 reads CASSLGGQGVNEKLFF. The CDR3 DNA is TGTGCCAGCAGCTTAGGTGGGCAGGGGGTTAATGAAAAACTGTTTTTT.

This clone was observed a few times. V and J are TRBV7-8 and TRBJ1-2; D remains unclear. The germline gives CDR1 SGHVS, CDR2 FQNEAQ. Deletions cut 4 bases from V and 5 bases from J, with 8 bases between. The CDR3 runs 12 residues. CDR3 DNA sequence: TGTGCCAGCAGCTCGTCTACTTATGGCTACACCTTC. This sequence encodes CASSSSTYGYTF.

CDR3 amino acids: CASSLDPGNTEAFF. CDR3 nucleotide sequence: TGTGCCAGCAGCTTGGACCCTGGGAACACTGAAGCTTTCTTT. V gene TRBV5-4 combines with J gene TRBJ1-1; unclear D gene. This CDR3 contains 14 residues. Germline V lookup: CDR1 SGHNT, CDR2 YYREEE (reference sequence). V was cut by 0 bases and J by 1 base, with 7 bases left in between.

This chain uses TRBV18 with TRBJ1-5; weak D call: TRBD1 (5 bases). The V gene lost 2 bases and the J gene lost 3 bases, with 11 bases spanning the gap. CDR3 length: 15 amino acids. Per the germline V gene, CDR1 is KGHSH and CDR2 is LQKENI. CDR3: CASSPTDRSNQPQHF. CDR3 nucleotides: TGTGCCAGCTCACCAACTGACAGATCCAATCAGCCCCAGCATTTT.

This clone has a handful of counts. This sample includes further DNA sequences coding for the same CDR3. The chain recombines TRBV7-2 with TRBJ2-3; D not certain. The CDR3 loop spans 12 amino acids. Germline V CDR1 and CDR2: SGHTA, FQGNSA. With 5 bases removed from V and 0 bases from J, the gap between germline ends came to 3 bases. The CDR3 nucleotides read TGTGCCAGCAGCCCTAGCACAGATACGCAGTATTTT. Its protein is CASSPSTDTQYF.

This chain uses TRBV10-3 with TRBJ2-7, with D possibly matching TRBD2 (6 bases). The CDR3 runs to 14 residues. The V end lost 0 bases, the J end lost 3 bases, and 9 bases lay between the germline ends. Per germline, CDR1 ENHRY and CDR2 SYGVKD. The CDR3 is CAISESEGYYEQYF. Here the CDR3 DNA reads TGTGCCATCAGTGAGTCGGAGGGGTACTACGAGCAGTACTTC.

The rearrangement links TRBV11-2 to TRBJ2-3, with D perhaps matching TRBD2 (6 bases). Germline CDR1 reads SGHAT; CDR2 reads FQNNGV. CDR3 length: 13 amino acids. V lost 8 bases, J lost 2 bases, and 11 bases lay in between. CDR3 DNA sequence: TGTGCCAGCGGGGGGACGAACACAGATACGCAGTATTTT. This codes for CASGGTNTDTQYF.

This CDR3 reads CASSLFGYEQYF. The CDR3 DNA reads as TGTGCCAGCAGTTTGTTTGGCTACGAGCAGTACTTC. V and J are TRBV28 and TRBJ2-7; D gene uncertain. This CDR3 region has 12 residues. The germline V gene has CDR1 MDHEN and CDR2 SYDVKM. The germline V and J ends were trimmed by 3 bases and 3 bases, with 6 bases remaining between them.

In this sample, this clone turned up a few times. V usage is TRBV9 and J usage is TRBJ1-3, with 8 bases lining up with TRBD1. CDR1 and CDR2 from the germline V gene are SGDLS and YYNGEE. V was pared by 3 bases and J by 3 bases, with 11 bases of the junction left unmatched. The CDR3 consists of 17 residues. CDR3 nucleotides: TGTGCCAGCAGCGCAACGACGACAGGGGCCTTTGGAAACACCATATATTTT. The encoded protein is CASSATTTGAFGNTIYF.

This clone was detected a few times. This chain joins TRBV7-2 and TRBJ1-2; 7 bases match TRBD1. The junction had 6 bases not matched to a gene; V was cut back by 6 bases and J by 8 bases. CDR1 SGHTA and CDR2 FQGNSA come from the germline V gene. CDR3 size: 12 residues. The CDR3 sequence: CASRRTGDGYTF. The CDR3 bases are TGTGCCAGCAGACGAACAGGGGACGGCTACACCTTC.

This sequence joins TRBV2 and TRBJ2-5; D gene ambiguous. The CDR3 runs 13 residues. V was shortened by 10 bases and J by 3 bases, with 15 bases between the two germline ends. Germline V gene data show CDR1 as SNHLY and CDR2 as FYNNEI. DNA for the CDR3: TGTGCCACTTCGCCCCTTGGGGAAGAGACCCAGTACTTC. The encoded protein is CATSPLGEETQYF.

The gene calls are TRBV28 and TRBJ2-7, with a weak D call TRBD1 (5 bases). V lost 5 bases and J lost 2, with 13 bases in between. The CDR3 has 14 amino acids. Germline V gene lookup returns CDR1 MDHEN and CDR2 SYDVKM. CDR3 sequence (DNA): TGTGCCAGCAGTCCCCCCGACAGAACCTACGAGCAGTACTTC. Protein product: CASSPPDRTYEQYF. The full variable domain, its missing parts supplied by reference TRBV28 and TRBJ2-7, is DVKVTQSSRYLVKRTGEKVFLECVQDMDHENMFWYRQDPGLGLRLIYFSYDVKMKEKGDIPEGYSVSREKKERFSLILESASTNQTSMYLCASSPPDRTYEQYFGPGTRLTVT.

The chain couples TRBV6-1 to TRBJ2-2, with D possibly called TRBD1 or TRBD2 (5 bases each). The germline V gene encodes CDR1 MNHNS and CDR2 SASEGT. V dropped 7 bases and J dropped 5 bases, with 14 bases sitting between them. The CDR3 runs to 14 residues. CDR3 sequence reads: CASIRVGETGELFF. Here the CDR3 DNA reads TGTGCCAGCATCCGAGTAGGGGAGACCGGGGAGCTGTTTTTT.

This rearrangement joins TRBV29-1 to TRBJ2-1, with TRBD1 identical over 7 bases. The CDR3 is made up of 14 amino acids. Germline CDR1 is SQVTM and CDR2 is ANQGSEA. The junction had 7 bases not matched to a gene; V was cut back by 4 bases and J by 4 bases. DNA of the CDR3: TGCAGCGTTGTCCGGGACAGCCTATACAATGAGCAGTTCTTC. It is translated as CSVVRDSLYNEQFF.

The CDR3 spells CASSRTGGSETQYF. Here the CDR3 DNA reads TGTGCCAGCTCCCGGACAGGGGGCAGTGAGACCCAGTACTTC. The chain uses TRBV7-9 and TRBJ2-5; 11 positions agree with TRBD1. Per germline, CDR1 SEHNR and CDR2 FQNEAQ (reference sequence). The length of the CDR3 is 14 residues. The V and J ends lost 8 bases and 5 bases, in that order; junction bases with no gene match: 7. Using reference TRBV7-9 and TRBJ2-5 for the parts outside the CDR3, the full variable domain is DTGVSQNPRHKITKRGQNVTFRCDPISEHNRLYWYRQTLGQGPEFLTYFQNEAQLEKSRLLSDRFSAERPKGSFSTLEIQRTEQGDSAMYLCASSRTGGSETQYFGPGTRLLVL.